The clone carrying this TCR beta chain was found a few times. This specimen belongs to a study of identical twins. TCRdb passed the 5' RACE reads through MiXCR, listing each CDR3 protein once. This sample has 1.5 million or so distinct CDR3 sequences, with under 35% found just once. Germline V CDR1 and CDR2: MDHEN, SYDVKM. V lost 1 base to trimming and J lost 7 bases, with 11 bases between them. The CDR3 consists of 15 residues. The chain is built from TRBV28 and TRBJ1-6; no reliable D call. This receptor was obtained from a newborn girl in good health. Sequencing was carried out using cord blood. The CDR3 loop is CASSLSDRVNSPLHF. CDR3 coding DNA: TGTGCCAGCAGTTTATCCGACCGAGTCAATTCACCCCTCCACTTT.